The clone carrying this TCR beta chain was detected ten times or more. Antigen specificity is unknown. MiXCR was used by TCRdb to re-call the PCR reads. Seen here are over 15,000 clones, over 10% observed once, and the top ten hold roughly 31%. Thyroid surgery was preceded by no treatment in any patient. Germline CDR1 DFQATT, CDR2 SNEGSKA (reference sequence). V was pared by 6 bases and J by 1 base, with 21 bases between. There are 16 residues in the CDR3. This record comes from a study of metastatic and nonmetastatic thyroid tumors. The study's findings and limits: Versus benign nodules, malignant thyroid tumors reportedly had significantly higher TCR beta diversity, in blood and tumor.

Sequences were obtained from blood. V usage is TRBV20-1 and J usage is TRBJ1-1; TRBD1 is a possible D gene (6 bases). This receptor was obtained from a female donor with papillary thyroid cancer or a benign thyroid nodule (not recorded which). Some clones in this sample may be carry-over from other donors' samples. CDR3 in DNA: TGCAGTGCGCCTCGATGGGGGGACACAGAGAACACTGAAGCTTTCTTT. It is translated as CSAPRWGDTENTEAFF.